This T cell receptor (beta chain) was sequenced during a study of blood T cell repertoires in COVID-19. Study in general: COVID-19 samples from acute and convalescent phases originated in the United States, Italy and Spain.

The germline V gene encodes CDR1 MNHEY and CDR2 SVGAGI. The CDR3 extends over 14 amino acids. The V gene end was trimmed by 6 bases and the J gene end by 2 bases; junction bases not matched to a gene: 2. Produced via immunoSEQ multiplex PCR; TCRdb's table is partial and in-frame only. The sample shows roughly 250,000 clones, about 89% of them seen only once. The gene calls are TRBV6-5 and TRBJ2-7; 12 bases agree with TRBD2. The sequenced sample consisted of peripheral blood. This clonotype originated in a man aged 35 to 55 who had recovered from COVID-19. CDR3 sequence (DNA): TGTGCCAGCAGCCGGACTAGCGGGGCCTACGAGCAGTACTTC. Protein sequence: CASSRTSGAYEQYF.